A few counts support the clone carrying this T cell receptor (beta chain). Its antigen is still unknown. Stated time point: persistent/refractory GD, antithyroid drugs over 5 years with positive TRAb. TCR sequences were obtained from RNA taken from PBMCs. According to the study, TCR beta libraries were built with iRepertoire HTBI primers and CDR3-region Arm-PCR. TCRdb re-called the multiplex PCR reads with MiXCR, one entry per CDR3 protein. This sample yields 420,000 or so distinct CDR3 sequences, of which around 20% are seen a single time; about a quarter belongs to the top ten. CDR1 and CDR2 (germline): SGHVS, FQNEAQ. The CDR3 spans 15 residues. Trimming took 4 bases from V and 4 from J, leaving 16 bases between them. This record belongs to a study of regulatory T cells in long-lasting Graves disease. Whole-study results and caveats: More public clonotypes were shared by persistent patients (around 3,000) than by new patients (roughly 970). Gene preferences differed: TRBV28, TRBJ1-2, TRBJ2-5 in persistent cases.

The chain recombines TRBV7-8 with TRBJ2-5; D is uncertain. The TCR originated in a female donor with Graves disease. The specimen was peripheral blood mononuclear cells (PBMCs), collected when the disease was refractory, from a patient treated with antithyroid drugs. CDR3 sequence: CASSSTRLELETQYF. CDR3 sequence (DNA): TGTGCCAGCAGCTCCACCAGGCTAGAATTAGAGACCCAGTACTTC.